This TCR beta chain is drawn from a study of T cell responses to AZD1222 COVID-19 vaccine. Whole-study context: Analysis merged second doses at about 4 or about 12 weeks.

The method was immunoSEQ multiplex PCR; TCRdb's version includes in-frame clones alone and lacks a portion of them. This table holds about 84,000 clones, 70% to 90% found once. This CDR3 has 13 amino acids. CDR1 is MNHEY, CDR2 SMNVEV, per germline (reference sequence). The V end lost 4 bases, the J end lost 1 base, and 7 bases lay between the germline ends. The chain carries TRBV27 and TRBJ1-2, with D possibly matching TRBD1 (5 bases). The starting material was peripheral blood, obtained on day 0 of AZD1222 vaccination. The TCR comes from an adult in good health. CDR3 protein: CASSWGSNYGYTF. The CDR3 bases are TGTGCCAGCAGTTGGGGCAGTAACTATGGCTACACCTTC.